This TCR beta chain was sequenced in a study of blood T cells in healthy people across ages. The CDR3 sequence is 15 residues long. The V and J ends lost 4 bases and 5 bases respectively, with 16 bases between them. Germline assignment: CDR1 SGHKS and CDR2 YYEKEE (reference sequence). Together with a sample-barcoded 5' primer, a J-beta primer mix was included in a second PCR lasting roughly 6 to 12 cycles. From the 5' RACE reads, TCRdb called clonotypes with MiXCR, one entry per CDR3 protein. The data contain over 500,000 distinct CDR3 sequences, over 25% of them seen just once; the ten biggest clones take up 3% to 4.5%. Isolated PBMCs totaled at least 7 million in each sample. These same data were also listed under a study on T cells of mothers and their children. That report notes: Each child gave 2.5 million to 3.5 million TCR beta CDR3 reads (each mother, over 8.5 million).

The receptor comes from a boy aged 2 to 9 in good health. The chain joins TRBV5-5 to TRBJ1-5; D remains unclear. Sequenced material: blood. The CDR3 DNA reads TGTGCCAGCAGCCCAGAGACACCTGCACATCAGCCCCAGCATTTT. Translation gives CASSPETPAHQPQHF.